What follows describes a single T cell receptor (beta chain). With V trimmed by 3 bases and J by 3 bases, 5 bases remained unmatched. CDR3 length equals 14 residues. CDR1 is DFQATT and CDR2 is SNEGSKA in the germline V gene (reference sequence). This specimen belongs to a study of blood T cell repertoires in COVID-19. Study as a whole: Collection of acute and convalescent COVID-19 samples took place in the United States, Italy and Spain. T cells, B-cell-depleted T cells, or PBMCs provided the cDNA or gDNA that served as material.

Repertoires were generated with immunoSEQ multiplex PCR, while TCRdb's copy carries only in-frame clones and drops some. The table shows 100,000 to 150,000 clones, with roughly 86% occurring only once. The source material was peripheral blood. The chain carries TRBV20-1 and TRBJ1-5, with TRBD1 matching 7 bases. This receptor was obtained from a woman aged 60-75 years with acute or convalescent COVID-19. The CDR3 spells CSASLGTANQPQHF. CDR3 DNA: TGCAGTGCTAGTCTGGGGACAGCCAATCAGCCCCAGCATTTT.